This TCR beta chain is from a study of blood T cells in healthy people across ages. PCR was performed a second time for 7 to 11 cycles using a sample-barcoded 5' primer and a J-beta primer mix. There were at least 2.5 million CDR3-containing paired-end reads obtained from each sample. Via MiXCR, TCRdb re-called the 5' RACE reads, giving one row per CDR3 protein. The profile covers 660,000 or so distinct CDR3 sequences, with 45% to 65% appearing a single time and 30% to 45% taken by the ten largest. In its sample, this clonotype was seen a few times. The CDR3 length is 13 residues. The germline V gene encodes CDR1 KGHSH and CDR2 LQKENI. V lost 4 bases, J lost 8 bases, and 11 bases lay in between.

The rearrangement links TRBV18 to TRBJ1-4; D not resolved. The clonotype originates from a man aged 55-75 years in good health. Input material: blood. CDR3 amino acids: CASSLDQIEKLFF. The DNA for the CDR3 is TGTGCCAGCTCACTCGACCAAATCGAAAAACTGTTTTTT.